The entry below describes one TCR beta chain. Its antigen remains unknown. This CDR3 has 13 amino acids. V lost 7 bases to trimming and J lost 5 bases; unmatched junction nucleotides: 7. Germline lookup yields CDR1 MNHNS and CDR2 SASEGT. This record belongs to a study of response to subunit inactivated influenza vaccine. Each CDR3 protein gets one entry after TCRdb re-called the RT-PCR reads with MiXCR. The sample lists about 780,000 distinct CDR3 sequences; 15% to 20% were seen once. General study results and limits: After each seasonal influenza vaccination, few new T cells are recruited, the authors suggested.

Sequenced material: PBMCs from blood, taken around 5 days after vaccination. The V and J genes are TRBV6-1 and TRBJ2-7; 8 bases map to TRBD1. This sequence was found in a man between 50 and 59 years old who received an inactivated influenza vaccine. The CDR3 loop reads CASNPAGGHEQYF. CDR3 nucleotides: TGTGCCAGCAACCCAGCAGGGGGCCACGAGCAGTACTTC.